A single sample is the source of the 7 T cell receptor beta chains below, sequenced in a study of CD8+ T cells in alopecia areata. Treatment described: oral pan-JAK inhibitor, 5-10 mg twice daily. Isolated RNA was reverse transcribed into cDNA used as the sequencing template. Generated by immunoSEQ multiplex PCR, the TCRdb table keeps only in-frame clones and is missing some. Of 200,000 or so clones in the sample, about three fifths are singletons; the top ten hold 4.5% to 6%. The material sequenced was CD4+ T cells sorted from blood, taken at week 24, from a patient treated with tofacitinib. These receptors were obtained from a human donor with alopecia areata.

V is TRBV15 and J is TRBJ1-3, with TRBD1 as a possible D gene (6 bases). Trimming took 1 base from V and 0 from J, leaving 16 bases between them. Germline V gene lookup returns CDR1 LNHNV and CDR2 YYDKDF (reference sequence). The CDR3 sequence is 18 residues long. For the CDR3, the DNA is TGTGCCACCAGCAGAGGCCCGACCGGGGGCGGCTCTGGAAACACCATATATTTT. The encoded protein is CATSRGPTGGGSGNTIYF.

This clone appeared a few times. This chain uses TRBV7-9 with TRBJ1-2; 10 bases fit TRBD1. CDR3 length: 14 residues. V lost 5 bases, J lost 6 bases, and 6 bases stayed unmatched. Germline V gene sequence: CDR1 SEHNR, CDR2 FQNEAQ (reference sequence). The CDR3 DNA follows: TGTGCCAGCAGCCCGACCGGGACAGGGGATGGCTACACCTTC. It specifies CASSPTGTGDGYTF.

The rearrangement uses TRBV18 and TRBJ2-5; D not resolved. CDR1 is KGHSH and CDR2 is LQKENI in the germline V gene. The CDR3 is made up of 12 amino acids. V was trimmed by 4 bases and J by 2 bases, leaving 5 bases between them. CDR3 amino acids: CASSQSQETQYF. DNA of the CDR3: TGTGCCAGCTCACAATCACAAGAGACCCAGTACTTC. Full variable domain (outside the CDR3, taken from reference TRBV18 and TRBJ2-5): NAGVMQNPRHLVRRRGQEARLRCSPMKGHSHVYWYRQLPEEGLKFMVYLQKENIIDESGMPKERFSAEFPKEGPSILRIQQVVRGDSAAYFCASSQSQETQYFGPGTRLLVL.

The chain uses TRBV30 and TRBJ2-3; D gene ambiguous. The CDR3 runs 13 residues. Trimming stripped 1 base from V and 2 bases from J, with 7 bases between. Germline loops: CDR1 GTSNPN, CDR2 SVGIG (reference sequence). The CDR3 is CAWSDFLTDTQYF. The DNA of the CDR3 is TGTGCCTGGAGTGACTTCCTCACAGATACGCAGTATTTT.

V usage is TRBV6-5 and J usage is TRBJ1-2; tentatively, D is TRBD1 (5 bases). This CDR3 contains 14 residues. CDR1 is MNHEY, CDR2 SVGAGI, per germline. The CDR3 nucleotides are TGTGCAACAGGATCCAGTCTGGGGGGCTATGGCTACACCTTC. Amino acids: CATGSSLGGYGYTF.

This clone was found once. The V call is TRBV30, the J call TRBJ1-3; unclear D gene. Trimming left V 4 bases short and J 2 bases short, with 6 bases between. This CDR3 contains 12 residues. Germline-derived CDR1 and CDR2 are GTSNPN and SVGIG (reference sequence). CDR3 sequence: CAWKTAGNTIYF. DNA for the CDR3: TGTGCCTGGAAGACGGCTGGAAACACCATATATTTT. The complete variable domain, with remaining parts taken from reference TRBV30 and TRBJ1-3, reads SQTIHQWPATLVQPVGSPLSLECTVEGTSNPNLYWYRQAAGRGLQLLFYSVGIGQISSEVPQNLSASRPQDRQFILSSKKLLLSDSGFYLCAWKTAGNTIYFGEGSWLTVV.

The chain uses TRBV2 and TRBJ2-7, with unresolved D. CDR1 SNHLY and CDR2 FYNNEI come from the germline V gene. Trimming left V 3 bases short and J 1 base short, with 7 bases between. The CDR3 runs 13 residues. The DNA for the CDR3 is TGTGCCAGCAGTGACAGCTTATCCTACGAGCAGTACTTC. Amino acid sequence: CASSDSLSYEQYF.